Only one count was recorded for the clone carrying this T cell receptor (beta chain). The data derive from a study of blood T cell repertoires in COVID-19. After removal of 8 bases from V and 0 bases from J, the junction contained 4 bases not matched to a gene. The CDR3 consists of 14 residues. The germline V gene has CDR1 KGHSH and CDR2 LQKENI. Sequenced by immunoSEQ multiplex PCR; TCRdb stores in-frame clones only, minus some. The sample contains about 150,000 clones, over 70% of which appear only once. Sequenced: peripheral blood. The receptor comes from a man aged 55 to 70 with acute or convalescent COVID-19. The V call is TRBV18, the J call TRBJ2-5; 9 bases fit TRBD1. CDR3 sequence: CASAGTGNQETQYF. The CDR3 nucleotides read TGTGCCAGCGCCGGGACAGGGAACCAAGAGACCCAGTACTTC.